These T cell receptor beta chains were read from a single sample in a study of shared clonotypes between healthy human individuals. Some clones are missing from TCRdb's copy, which holds only in-frame ones; the method was immunoSEQ multiplex PCR. The data show about half a million clones, almost 80% seen once. Material: PBMCs. The receptors shown here come from a woman aged 40 to 49 in good health. Some clones in this sample may be carry-over from other donors' samples. CDR3s include the opening cysteine and the closing phenylalanine or tryptophan. Fields, in order: CDR3 length, D gene, J gene, V gene, CDR3 protein, CDR3 DNA. The D gene is left open where the match is weak.

17	NA	TRBJ1-5	TRBV21-1	CASSKWAPGTDNQPQHF	NA
13	NA	TRBJ2-7	TRBV28	CASRTPGVYEQYF	TGTGCCAGCAGAACCCCCGGGGTTTACGAGCAGTACTTC
12	NA	TRBJ2-3	TRBV2	CASSVGTDTQYF	TGTGCCAGCAGTGTGGGGACAGATACGCAGTATTTT
14	TRBD1	TRBJ1-1	TRBV9	CASRPDRVGAEAFF	TGTGCCAGCAGACCGGACAGGGTGGGCGCTGAAGCTTTCTTT
14	TRBD1	TRBJ2-7	TRBV5-1	CASSLAGTGNEQYF	TGCGCCAGCAGCTTGGCCGGGACAGGGAACGAGCAGTACTTC
15	NA	TRBJ2-2	TRBV5-1	CASSLQGLNTGELFF	TGCGCCAGCAGCTTGCAGGGGCTAAACACCGGGGAGCTGTTTTTT
15	TRBD2	TRBJ2-5	TRBV6-5	CASRSSGSVVETQYF	TGTGCCAGCAGAAGTAGCGGGAGCGTTGTAGAGACCCAGTACTTC
16	TRBD2	TRBJ2-1	TRBV4-2	CASSQDLAGGNNEQFF	TGTGCCAGCAGCCAAGATTTAGCGGGAGGAAACAATGAGCAGTTCTTC
15	TRBD2	TRBJ2-1	TRBV4-3	CASSQLAGIYNEQFF	TGCGCCAGCAGCCAATTAGCGGGGATCTACAATGAGCAGTTCTTC
11	NA	TRBJ2-1	TRBV14	CASSQRGGQFF	TGTGCCAGCAGCCAGCGAGGGGGGCAGTTCTTC